This T cell receptor (beta chain) stems from a study of control samples from healthy donors and cancer patients. The method was immunoSEQ multiplex PCR; TCRdb's version includes in-frame clones alone and lacks a portion of them. Among roughly 220,000 clones, 85% to 95% were seen once, and the ten largest hold around 1.5%. This CDR3 has 12 residues. The germline V and J ends were trimmed by 0 bases and 10 bases, with 9 bases remaining between them. CDR1 is SGHAT, CDR2 FQNNGV, per germline. The clonotype originates from a middle-aged man in good health. Sequences were obtained from blood. This chain uses TRBV11-2 with TRBJ1-1, with D uncertain. CDR3 sequence: CASSLEVGGAFF. Here the CDR3 DNA reads TGTGCCAGCAGCTTAGAGGTCGGTGGAGCTTTCTTT.